This TCR beta chain was found in a study of T cell responses to AZD1222 COVID-19 vaccine. Whole-study results and caveats: The donor cohort was predominantly white British with a female majority, and clonal diversity may have been underestimated. Repertoire sampling occurred only after the peak T cell response.

Only in-frame clones appear in the TCRdb table, and some are missing; sequencing was by immunoSEQ multiplex PCR. The profile shows 140,000 to 150,000 clones, about 87% of them singletons. The CDR3 has 12 amino acids. Turning to this clone: The antigen is undetermined.

The receptor comes from an adult in good health. The source was peripheral blood, collected on day 0 of AZD1222 vaccination. The chain recombines TRBV12-2 with TRBJ1-3; the D call in the table, TRBD1, was not verified against the DNA. TRBV12-2 is marked as a pseudogene. The CDR3 loop reads CASRVQVHTIYF. In DNA, the CDR3 is TGTGCAAGTCGCGTCCAGGTACACACCATATATTTT.